This T cell receptor (beta chain) was obtained from a study of T cells after yellow fever vaccination. For TCR, cDNA came from 5'RACE template switching, which added a universal primer site and UMIs. TCRdb itself ran the 5' RACE reads through MiXCR, one entry per CDR3 protein. This table holds approximately 170,000 distinct CDR3 sequences, approximately 11% found once. The study's findings and limits: When the response was secondary, it was weaker but reached its peak faster, day 5 versus 15. From the bulk population, abundant clonotypes could contaminate and appear within FACS-sorted repertoires.

In the case of this clonotype: The antigen remains unidentified.

V lost 2 bases and J lost 4; bases outside the gene matches: 8. The CDR3 has 15 residues. Germline CDR1 is SQVTM and CDR2 is ANQGSEA. The gene calls are TRBV29-1 and TRBJ1-2; 9 bases align to TRBD1. Here the sequenced sample was CD8+ T cells sorted from PBMCs, taken 15 days after the yellow fever booster vaccination. This clonotype was obtained from a man younger than 35 who received the YFV17D yellow fever vaccine. The chain's CDR3 is CSVEMRDREIYGYTF. Here the CDR3 DNA reads TGCAGCGTTGAAATGAGGGACAGGGAAATCTATGGCTACACCTTC.